This T cell receptor (beta chain) was recovered during a study of radiation and T cells in renal cell carcinoma. Sequencing was performed with immunoSEQ multiplex PCR; in TCRdb, only in-frame clones are kept and a portion is missing. Of 18,000 or so clones in the sample, around three fifths were seen once. Trimming stripped 4 bases from V and 7 bases from J, with 17 bases between. CDR1 is SGDLS and CDR2 is YYNGEE in the germline V gene. The CDR3 covers 14 residues. This clone has ten or more counts. Antigen: not known. Specified treatment: treatment-naive control, cytoreductive nephrectomy. This renal cell carcinoma was of the clear cell type. General study points: In nephrectomy-only tumors, top 100 clonotypes averaged roughly 40%, versus about 54% irradiated.

The specimen was tumor tissue, collected from a patient whose treatment was nephrectomy without radiotherapy. The receptor's source is a man aged 50 to 59 with renal cell carcinoma. The rearrangement links TRBV9 to TRBJ1-1; D might be TRBD1 (5 bases). The chain's CDR3 is CASSRLTDRVEAFF. The CDR3 DNA reads as TGTGCCAGCAGCCGACTGACAGACCGCGTTGAAGCTTTCTTT.